These T cell receptor beta chains were read from a single sample in a study of blood T cells in healthy people across ages. A single record per CDR3 protein comes from TCRdb applying MiXCR to the 5' RACE reads. Here the sample spans approximately 1.5 million distinct CDR3 sequences, 30% to 40% being singletons. The sample consisted of blood. The receptors shown here come from a woman younger than 45 in good health. Both conserved end residues are trimmed from each CDR3.

v_call	j_call	cdr3_aa
TRBV28	TRBJ2-1	ASTPGQRRVHNDNEQF
TRBV6-1	TRBJ1-1	ASRLRPGRQVDTEAF
TRBV9	TRBJ2-1	ASSVVSGGNEQF
TRBV11-2	TRBJ2-3	ANSLANASLAGPSTDTQY
TRBV10-3	TRBJ2-1	AITLRGTGSTPLYNEQF
TRBV7-6	TRBJ2-1	ASSFWREGYEQF
TRBV7-9	TRBJ2-5	ASSLERGRDFQETQY
TRBV27	TRBJ2-1	ASSFVGQGNNEQF
TRBV9	TRBJ1-5	ASSSLGAQPQH
TRBV2	TRBJ2-3	ASNDRGSTDTQY
TRBV5-1	TRBJ2-7	ASSLVSSGRATYEQY
TRBV7-2	TRBJ2-5	ACSLERASGGAEETQY
TRBV20-1	TRBJ2-7	SADAVTGTPFRYEQY
TRBV15	TRBJ2-5	ATRSEGRETQY
TRBV10-3	TRBJ1-1	AISGLEGQSGTEAF
TRBV5-1	TRBJ2-3	ASSLASGTGVGDTQY
TRBV10-3	TRBJ1-2	ATRVDRTSNYGYT
TRBV6-1	TRBJ1-5	AVNDRGYNQPQH
TRBV5-1	TRBJ2-6	ASSFDGGYSGANVLT
TRBV29-1	TRBJ2-1	SVELRDRGYNEQF
TRBV5-1	TRBJ1-6	ASSPRDGYFSPLH
TRBV29-1	TRBJ2-7	SVEGPGRGYEQY
TRBV12-3/TRBV12-4	TRBJ1-5	ASSFEQIHQPQH
TRBV10-2	TRBJ2-5	ASSESRWTQETQY
TRBV6-5	TRBJ2-7	ASSLRHGNYEQY
TRBV9	TRBJ2-3	ASSVGSGPNTQY
TRBV30	TRBJ2-7	APEAAPDYEQY
TRBV28	TRBJ1-5	ASSSTRTGADQPQH
TRBV13	TRBJ1-1	ASSLAPVGEEAF
TRBV5-5	TRBJ2-4	ASSLGVGSRDIQY
TRBV4-1	TRBJ2-7	ASSPFTSYEQY
TRBV3-1	TRBJ2-3	ASSQRLAGGPTDTQY
TRBV27	TRBJ1-1	ASSFTGLSTEAF
TRBV21-1	TRBJ2-5	ASSKELVKQETQY
TRBV27	TRBJ2-7	ASSSILASLSEQY
TRBV9	TRBJ2-1	ASSVEIAYNEQF
TRBV7-6	TRBJ2-3	ASSPPGRQISTDTQY
TRBV30	TRBJ2-7	AWSVATMEQY
TRBV24-1	TRBJ2-3	ATSPTTGGDTQY
TRBV28	TRBJ2-7	ASSLRPAALYEQY
TRBV20-1	TRBJ2-1	SAPVGLAGANEQF
TRBV10-3	TRBJ2-5	AISEGLSWETQY
TRBV27	TRBJ2-7	ASSLLSRSGGPGYEQY
TRBV29-1	TRBJ2-3	SVERGASGTDTQY
TRBV4-1	.	ASSQVVRQGPYEQY
TRBV9	TRBJ2-5	ASGYRGPYQETQY
TRBV2	TRBJ1-2	ASSESGGLLYGYT
TRBV3-1	TRBJ2-3	ASSLRGGPDTQY
TRBV5-1	TRBJ2-7	ASSLGSDFPYEQY
TRBV25-1	.	ANSEYNGAGSYEQY
TRBV15	TRBJ1-2	ATSRDPAETNYGYT
TRBV2	TRBJ2-7	ASSAEQGPYEQY
TRBV28	.	ASRNRFRSAEQY
TRBV18	TRBJ2-7	ASSPGQVNSYEQY
TRBV7-2	TRBJ2-1	ASSFNRGQYNEQF